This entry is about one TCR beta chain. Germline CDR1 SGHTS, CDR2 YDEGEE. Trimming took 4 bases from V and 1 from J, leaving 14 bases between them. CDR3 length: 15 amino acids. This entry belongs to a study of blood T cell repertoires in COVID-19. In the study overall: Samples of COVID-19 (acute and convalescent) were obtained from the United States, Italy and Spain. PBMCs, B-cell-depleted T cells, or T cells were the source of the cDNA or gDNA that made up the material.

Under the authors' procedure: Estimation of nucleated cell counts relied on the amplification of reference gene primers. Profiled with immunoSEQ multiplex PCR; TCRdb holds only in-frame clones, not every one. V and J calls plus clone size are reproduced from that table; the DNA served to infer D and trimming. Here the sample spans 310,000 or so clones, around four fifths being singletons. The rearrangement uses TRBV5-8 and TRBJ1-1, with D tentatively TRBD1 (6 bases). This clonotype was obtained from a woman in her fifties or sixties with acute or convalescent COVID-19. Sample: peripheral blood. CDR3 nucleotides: TGTGCCAGCAGCGATCCTAGGGGGACGAACACTGAAGCTTTCTTT. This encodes CASSDPRGTNTEAFF.